This T cell receptor beta chain came from a study of shared clonotypes between healthy human individuals. Concerning this clone: Antigen specificity is unknown.

Study results and caveats: What naive subsets generally showed was a larger estimated richness than memory subsets showed. The researchers took only blood, and tissue repertoires probably look different.

The CDR3 contains 16 residues. Germline V gene lookup returns CDR1 LNHDA and CDR2 SQIVND (reference sequence). The trim removed 6 bases at V and 7 bases at J, leaving 11 bases unmatched. The data were produced by immunoSEQ multiplex PCR, yet TCRdb's version contains in-frame clones alone and is incomplete. This table has some 2,000,000 clones, 90% to 95% appearing once. Input material: naive CD4+ T cells sorted from blood. Subset specified: CD45RA+ positively selected. The sequence was collected from a man between 18 and 35 years old in good health. The V call is TRBV19, the J call TRBJ1-6; 8 nucleotides line up with TRBD1. This CDR3 reads CASSHTGQGYNSPLHF. Here the CDR3 DNA reads TGTGCCAGTAGCCATACTGGACAGGGCTACAATTCACCCCTCCACTTT.